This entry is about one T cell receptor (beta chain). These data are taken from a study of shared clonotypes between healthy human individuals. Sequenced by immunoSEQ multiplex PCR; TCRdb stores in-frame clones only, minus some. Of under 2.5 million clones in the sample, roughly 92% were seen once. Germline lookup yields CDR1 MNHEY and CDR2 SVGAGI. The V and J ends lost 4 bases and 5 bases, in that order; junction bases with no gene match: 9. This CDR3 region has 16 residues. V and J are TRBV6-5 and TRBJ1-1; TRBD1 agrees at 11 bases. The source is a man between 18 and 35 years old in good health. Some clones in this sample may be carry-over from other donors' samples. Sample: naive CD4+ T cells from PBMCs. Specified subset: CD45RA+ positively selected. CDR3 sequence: CASSSQGTGGRTEAFF. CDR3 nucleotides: TGTGCCAGCAGTTCCCAGGGGACAGGGGGGAGGACTGAAGCTTTCTTT.